Listed below are T cell receptor beta chains from one sample, sequenced in a study of blood T cell repertoires in COVID-19. Assay: immunoSEQ multiplex PCR; the TCRdb copy retains only in-frame clones and omits some. The data show about 150,000 clones, over 65% seen once. Material for sequencing was peripheral blood. The source of these receptors is an elderly man with acute or convalescent COVID-19. CDR3s include the opening cysteine and the closing phenylalanine or tryptophan. D genes are given only for firm matches. Size tells how often a clone was seen (once, few, many) or the class of an expanded clone, and some rows leave it out.

abundance: .; v_gene: TRBV27; d_gene: TRBD2; j_gene: TRBJ2-3; CDR3aa: CASSLSGGAFTDTQYF; CDR3nt: TGTGCCAGCAGCCTTAGCGGGGGGGCCTTCACAGATACGCAGTATTTT
abundance: .; v_gene: TRBV7-8; d_gene: TRBD1; j_gene: TRBJ1-1; CDR3aa: CASSLTGGNTEAFF; CDR3nt: TGTGCCAGCAGCTTGACAGGGGGGAACACTGAAGCTTTCTTT
abundance: .; v_gene: TRBV19; d_gene: .; j_gene: TRBJ1-5; CDR3aa: CASSGLEAQHF; CDR3nt: TGTGCCAGTTCGGGCCTGGAGGCCCAGCATTTT
abundance: .; v_gene: TRBV10-1; d_gene: TRBD1; j_gene: TRBJ2-7; CDR3aa: CASSPGQIFLGF; CDR3nt: TGCGCCAGCAGTCCGGGACAGATATTCTTAGGCTTC
abundance: few; v_gene: TRBV24-1; d_gene: TRBD2; j_gene: TRBJ2-3; CDR3aa: CATSQRGTSGAALTDTQYF; CDR3nt: TGTGCCACCAGTCAACGAGGGACTAGCGGGGCAGCCCTCACAGATACGCAGTATTTT
abundance: .; v_gene: TRBV5-1; d_gene: TRBD1; j_gene: TRBJ2-2; CDR3aa: CASSMRDRASTGELFF; CDR3nt: TGCGCCAGCAGCATGAGGGACAGGGCTAGCACCGGGGAGCTGTTTTTT
abundance: few; v_gene: TRBV19; d_gene: .; j_gene: TRBJ1-1; CDR3aa: CASSIAPAGAEAFF; CDR3nt: TGTGCCAGTAGTATAGCTCCCGCCGGTGCTGAAGCTTTCTTT
abundance: .; v_gene: TRBV11-3; d_gene: TRBD1; j_gene: TRBJ2-7; CDR3aa: CASTIRTGTYEQYF; CDR3nt: TGTGCCAGCACGATCCGGACAGGGACCTACGAGCAGTACTTC
abundance: .; v_gene: TRBV5-1; d_gene: TRBD2; j_gene: TRBJ2-1; CDR3aa: CASSTSSGGQEQFF; CDR3nt: TGCGCCAGCAGCACGTCTAGCGGGGGCCAAGAGCAGTTCTTC
abundance: .; v_gene: TRBV12-3/TRBV12-4; d_gene: .; j_gene: TRBJ1-1; CDR3aa: CASTRGSNTEAFF; CDR3nt: TGTGCCAGCACCCGCGGATCTAACACTGAAGCTTTCTTT
abundance: .; v_gene: TRBV9; d_gene: TRBD1; j_gene: TRBJ2-7; CDR3aa: CASSAWDRAHEQYF; CDR3nt: TGTGCCAGCAGCGCCTGGGACAGGGCCCACGAGCAGTACTTC
abundance: .; v_gene: TRBV4-2; d_gene: .; j_gene: TRBJ1-2; CDR3aa: CASSQGPQGITYGYTF; CDR3nt: TGTGCCAGCAGCCAGGGGCCACAGGGAATTACCTATGGCTACACCTTC
abundance: .; v_gene: TRBV18; d_gene: .; j_gene: TRBJ1-1; CDR3aa: CASSPRTSMDTEAFF; CDR3nt: TGTGCCAGCTCACCGAGGACAAGCATGGACACTGAAGCTTTCTTT
abundance: .; v_gene: TRBV7-6; d_gene: TRBD2; j_gene: TRBJ2-5; CDR3aa: CASSLGASGAQETQYF; CDR3nt: TGTGCCAGCAGCTTAGGGGCTAGCGGGGCTCAAGAGACCCAGTACTTC
abundance: .; v_gene: TRBV19; d_gene: TRBD1; j_gene: TRBJ1-5; CDR3aa: CASTSAQGARNQPQHF; CDR3nt: TGTGCCAGTACGTCCGCGCAGGGGGCTAGGAATCAGCCCCAGCATTTT
abundance: few; v_gene: TRBV23-1; d_gene: .; j_gene: TRBJ2-1; CDR3aa: CASSLSLVRESSYNEQFF; CDR3nt: TGCGCCAGCAGCCTCTCCTTGGTGAGGGAAAGCTCCTACAATGAGCAGTTCTTC
abundance: .; v_gene: TRBV4-2; d_gene: .; j_gene: TRBJ2-2; CDR3aa: CASNQDGGRGQTGELFF; CDR3nt: TGTGCCAGCAACCAAGATGGTGGCAGGGGCCAAACCGGGGAGCTGTTTTTT
abundance: .; v_gene: TRBV7-2; d_gene: TRBD2; j_gene: TRBJ2-7; CDR3aa: CASSLRLAGGEQYF; CDR3nt: TGTGCCAGCAGCTTAAGACTAGCGGGGGGCGAGCAGTACTTC
abundance: once; v_gene: TRBV3-1/TRBV3-2; d_gene: TRBD2; j_gene: TRBJ2-1; CDR3aa: CASSQGLAGEGSEQFF; CDR3nt: TGTGCCAGCAGCCAGGGACTAGCGGGGGAGGGGAGTGAGCAGTTCTTC
abundance: .; v_gene: TRBV2; d_gene: TRBD2; j_gene: TRBJ2-2; CDR3aa: CASSASGGSTGELFF; CDR3nt: TGTGCCAGCAGCGCTAGCGGGGGGTCCACCGGGGAGCTGTTTTTT
abundance: .; v_gene: TRBV12-3/TRBV12-4; d_gene: .; j_gene: TRBJ1-5; CDR3aa: CASSLGAQQPQHF; CDR3nt: TGTGCCAGCAGTTTAGGGGCTCAACAGCCCCAGCATTTT
abundance: .; v_gene: TRBV29-1; d_gene: .; j_gene: TRBJ2-1; CDR3aa: CSVHQGRQNEQFF; CDR3nt: TGCAGCGTTCACCAGGGGCGTCAGAATGAGCAGTTCTTC
abundance: .; v_gene: TRBV5-1; d_gene: TRBD1; j_gene: TRBJ2-5; CDR3aa: CASSLNGQVGETQYF; CDR3nt: TGCGCCAGCAGCTTGAACGGACAGGTAGGGGAGACCCAGTACTTC
abundance: .; v_gene: TRBV2; d_gene: .; j_gene: TRBJ2-1; CDR3aa: CASSKLGGVRSGYNEQFF; CDR3nt: TGTGCCAGCAGTAAACTAGGGGGGGTTAGGAGTGGGTACAATGAGCAGTTCTTC
abundance: .; v_gene: TRBV6-2/TRBV6-3; d_gene: TRBD1; j_gene: TRBJ1-1; CDR3aa: CASSPGDREAFF; CDR3nt: TGTGCCAGCAGTCCGGGGGACAGGGAAGCTTTCTTT
abundance: few; v_gene: TRBV2; d_gene: .; j_gene: TRBJ2-2; CDR3aa: CASRLEGAGTGELFF; CDR3nt: TGTGCCAGCAGGTTGGAGGGGGCGGGCACCGGGGAGCTGTTTTTT
abundance: .; v_gene: TRBV10-1; d_gene: .; j_gene: TRBJ2-3; CDR3aa: CASSESKAGGTDTQYF; CDR3nt: TGCGCCAGCAGTGAGTCGAAGGCAGGGGGCACAGATACGCAGTATTTT
abundance: .; v_gene: TRBV27; d_gene: TRBD1; j_gene: TRBJ1-4; CDR3aa: CASSGTATNEKLFF; CDR3nt: TGTGCCAGCAGTGGGACAGCAACTAATGAAAAACTGTTTTTT
abundance: few; v_gene: TRBV2; d_gene: .; j_gene: TRBJ1-1; CDR3aa: CASNFAEAGEAFF; CDR3nt: TGTGCCAGCAATTTTGCCGAGGCCGGTGAAGCTTTCTTT
abundance: once; v_gene: TRBV6-5; d_gene: .; j_gene: TRBJ1-1; CDR3aa: CASSSPGHGDLEAFF; CDR3nt: TGTGCCAGCAGTTCGCCGGGACACGGAGATTTAGAAGCTTTCTTT
abundance: .; v_gene: TRBV2; d_gene: .; j_gene: TRBJ1-1; CDR3aa: CASSPRAGGNTEAFF; CDR3nt: TGTGCCAGCAGCCCGCGCGCGGGGGGGAACACTGAAGCTTTCTTT
abundance: .; v_gene: TRBV5-1; d_gene: .; j_gene: TRBJ1-1; CDR3aa: CASSPSMNTEAFF; CDR3nt: TGCGCCAGCAGCCCTAGTATGAACACTGAAGCTTTCTTT
abundance: .; v_gene: TRBV12-3/TRBV12-4; d_gene: TRBD2; j_gene: TRBJ2-7; CDR3aa: CASGTSDSYEQYF; CDR3nt: TGTGCCAGCGGGACTAGCGATTCCTACGAGCAGTACTTC
abundance: .; v_gene: TRBV19; d_gene: TRBD2; j_gene: TRBJ2-3; CDR3aa: CASSYPPGLAGVDTQYF; CDR3nt: TGTGCCAGTAGCTACCCCCCGGGACTAGCGGGGGTAGATACGCAGTATTTT
abundance: .; v_gene: TRBV9; d_gene: TRBD1; j_gene: TRBJ2-1; CDR3aa: CASSVGQGPYNEQFF; CDR3nt: TGTGCCAGCAGCGTTGGACAGGGGCCCTACAATGAGCAGTTCTTC
abundance: .; v_gene: TRBV6-5; d_gene: TRBD1; j_gene: TRBJ2-7; CDR3aa: CASSQQGNGPYEQYF; CDR3nt: TGTGCCAGCAGTCAACAGGGGAATGGTCCCTACGAGCAGTACTTC
abundance: .; v_gene: TRBV10-2; d_gene: TRBD1; j_gene: TRBJ1-1; CDR3aa: CASRPGQGPTEAFF; CDR3nt: TGCGCCAGCAGACCCGGACAGGGCCCCACTGAAGCTTTCTTT
abundance: .; v_gene: TRBV11-3; d_gene: .; j_gene: TRBJ1-2; CDR3aa: CASSPIFGGLGYTF; CDR3nt: TGTGCCAGCAGCCCGATCTTTGGAGGGCTTGGCTACACCTTC
abundance: .; v_gene: TRBV2; d_gene: TRBD2; j_gene: TRBJ2-1; CDR3aa: CASREQAGGIDEQFF; CDR3nt: TGTGCCAGCAGGGAACAAGCGGGGGGTATCGATGAGCAGTTCTTC
abundance: .; v_gene: TRBV7-2; d_gene: TRBD2; j_gene: TRBJ2-5; CDR3aa: CASSLLGGGAGETQYF; CDR3nt: TGTGCCAGCAGCTTACTAGGCGGGGGGGCGGGTGAGACCCAGTACTTC
abundance: .; v_gene: TRBV9; d_gene: .; j_gene: TRBJ1-1; CDR3aa: CASSATGNTEAFF; CDR3nt: TGTGCCAGCAGCGCGACAGGGAACACTGAAGCTTTCTTT
abundance: .; v_gene: TRBV19; d_gene: .; j_gene: TRBJ1-6; CDR3aa: CASSISVNSPLHF; CDR3nt: TGTGCCAGTAGTATATCGGTTAATTCACCCCTCCACTTT
abundance: few; v_gene: TRBV28; d_gene: TRBD1; j_gene: TRBJ2-5; CDR3aa: CASSTLTGTQETQYF; CDR3nt: TGTGCCAGCAGTACCCTGACAGGGACCCAAGAGACCCAGTACTTC
abundance: .; v_gene: TRBV3-1/TRBV3-2; d_gene: .; j_gene: TRBJ2-1; CDR3aa: CASSQTSGHPTYNEQFF; CDR3nt: TGTGCCAGCAGCCAAACTTCGGGACACCCTACCTACAATGAGCAGTTCTTC
abundance: .; v_gene: TRBV29-1; d_gene: .; j_gene: TRBJ2-2; CDR3aa: CSVEDSFTGELFF; CDR3nt: TGCAGCGTTGAAGACAGTTTCACCGGGGAGCTGTTTTTT
abundance: few; v_gene: TRBV11-2; d_gene: .; j_gene: TRBJ2-1; CDR3aa: CASSLGQNNEQFF; CDR3nt: TGTGCCAGCAGCCTCGGACAGAACAATGAGCAGTTCTTC
abundance: once; v_gene: TRBV11-2; d_gene: TRBD2; j_gene: TRBJ2-1; CDR3aa: CASSLGSGSGGIYNEQFF; CDR3nt: TGTGCCAGCAGCTTGGGATCGGGAAGCGGGGGGATCTACAATGAGCAGTTCTTC
abundance: .; v_gene: TRBV9; d_gene: TRBD2; j_gene: TRBJ2-2; CDR3aa: CASSKRTSGGLGAGELFF; CDR3nt: TGTGCCAGCAGCAAACGGACTAGCGGGGGCCTCGGGGCCGGGGAGCTGTTTTTT
abundance: .; v_gene: TRBV7-7; d_gene: TRBD2; j_gene: TRBJ2-5; CDR3aa: CASSSVRGDQETQYF; CDR3nt: TGTGCTAGCAGCTCCGTGCGGGGGGACCAGGAGACCCAGTACTTC
abundance: .; v_gene: TRBV10-1; d_gene: TRBD1; j_gene: TRBJ1-1; CDR3aa: CASRTGTGNTEAFF; CDR3nt: TGCGCCAGCAGAACCGGGACAGGGAACACTGAAGCTTTCTTT
abundance: .; v_gene: TRBV19; d_gene: .; j_gene: TRBJ2-6; CDR3aa: CASSARGSGANVLTF; CDR3nt: TGTGCCAGTTCCGCACGGGGCTCTGGGGCCAACGTCCTGACTTTC
abundance: .; v_gene: TRBV13; d_gene: .; j_gene: TRBJ2-7; CDR3aa: CASSSTRPGDYEQYF; CDR3nt: TGTGCCAGCAGCTCAACCCGGCCAGGGGACTACGAGCAGTACTTC
abundance: .; v_gene: TRBV5-1; d_gene: .; j_gene: TRBJ1-2; CDR3aa: CASSLVSGNEYGYTF; CDR3nt: TGCGCCAGCAGCTTGGTCTCAGGGAATGAATATGGCTACACCTTC
abundance: .; v_gene: TRBV4-1; d_gene: TRBD1; j_gene: TRBJ2-7; CDR3aa: CASSQGTGTVYEQYF; CDR3nt: TGCGCCAGCAGCCAGGGGACAGGGACGGTCTACGAGCAGTACTTC
abundance: .; v_gene: TRBV27; d_gene: TRBD2; j_gene: TRBJ2-5; CDR3aa: CASSSIAGGPGSFRETQYF; CDR3nt: TGTGCCAGCAGTTCAATAGCGGGGGGGCCTGGATCGTTTCGAGAGACCCAGTACTTC